This is a list of T cell receptor beta chains from one sample in a study of siplizumab effects on memory and regulatory T cells. Assay: immunoSEQ multiplex PCR; the TCRdb copy retains only in-frame clones and omits some. The sample holds more than 45,000 clones, more than 85% seen once. Sequencing was performed on CD8+ T cells sorted from blood. The receptors originated from a human donor in good health. The CDR3 runs from the conserved cysteine through the conserved F or W. Fields, in order: J gene, D gene, V gene, clone size, CDR3 protein, CDR3 DNA. D genes are given only for firm matches. Only part of the rows carry a size: once, few, many, or a class if the clone is expanded.

J: TRBJ2-3; D: NA; V: TRBV19; size: NA; CDR3: CASSIGIVGTDTQYF; DNA: TGTGCCAGTAGTATAGGAATAGTGGGTACAGATACGCAGTATTTT
J: TRBJ2-7; D: TRBD1; V: TRBV5-1; size: NA; CDR3: CASKTTGAAQYF; DNA: TGCGCCAGCAAAACAACAGGGGCGGCCCAGTACTTC
J: TRBJ2-7; D: TRBD2; V: TRBV7-8; size: many; CDR3: CASSLEAGGYEQYF; DNA: TGTGCCAGCAGCTTAGAGGCGGGAGGGTACGAGCAGTACTTC
J: TRBJ1-1; D: TRBD1; V: TRBV27; size: NA; CDR3: CASSLTPGQGMNTEAFF; DNA: TGTGCCAGCAGTTTAACCCCGGGACAGGGCATGAACACTGAAGCTTTCTTT
J: TRBJ2-7; D: NA; V: TRBV27; size: NA; CDR3: CASKESHEQYF; DNA: TGTGCCAGCAAGGAGTCCCACGAGCAGTACTTC
J: TRBJ2-1; D: NA; V: TRBV27; size: NA; CDR3: CASSSDPDNEQFF; DNA: TGTGCCAGCAGTTCCGACCCGGACAATGAGCAGTTCTTC
J: TRBJ2-7; D: NA; V: TRBV7-9; size: NA; CDR3: CASSLHPYEQYF; DNA: TGTGCCAGCAGCTTGCATCCCTACGAGCAGTACTTC
J: TRBJ2-3; D: TRBD2; V: TRBV6-1; size: NA; CDR3: CASSEGGLAGDGTDTQYF; DNA: TGTGCCAGCAGTGAAGGGGGACTAGCGGGAGACGGCACAGATACGCAGTATTTT
J: TRBJ2-7; D: TRBD2; V: TRBV5-1; size: NA; CDR3: CASSFGGSNEQYF; DNA: TGCGCCAGCAGCTTCGGCGGGAGCAACGAGCAGTACTTC
J: TRBJ2-1; D: NA; V: TRBV18; size: NA; CDR3: CASSPASEMSSYNEQFF; DNA: TGTGCCAGCTCACCAGCCTCGGAAATGAGCTCCTACAATGAGCAGTTCTTC
J: TRBJ1-3; D: TRBD1; V: TRBV25-1; size: NA; CDR3: CASSDQGASGNTIYF; DNA: TGTGCCAGCAGTGACCAGGGGGCGTCGGGAAACACCATATATTTT
J: TRBJ2-1; D: TRBD2; V: TRBV27; size: NA; CDR3: CASSFGLADYNEQFF; DNA: TGTGCCAGCAGTTTCGGACTAGCGGACTACAATGAGCAGTTCTTC
J: TRBJ2-4; D: TRBD2; V: TRBV5-4; size: few; CDR3: CASSLLHTSGGNIQYF; DNA: TGTGCCAGCAGCTTGTTACATACTAGCGGGGGAAACATTCAGTACTTC
J: TRBJ2-2; D: NA; V: TRBV29-1; size: NA; CDR3: CSVRSTGELFF; DNA: TGCAGCGTCAGGTCCACCGGGGAGCTGTTTTTT
J: TRBJ2-7; D: TRBD2; V: TRBV14; size: NA; CDR3: CASSQARGGPTYEQYF; DNA: TGTGCCAGCAGCCAAGCTCGGGGGGGGCCGACCTACGAGCAGTACTTC
J: TRBJ2-2; D: TRBD2; V: TRBV29-1; size: NA; CDR3: CSVDGAGANTGELFF; DNA: TGCAGCGTTGACGGGGCGGGAGCCAACACCGGGGAGCTGTTTTTT
J: TRBJ2-7; D: NA; V: TRBV7-2; size: NA; CDR3: CASSLEPDNYEQYF; DNA: TGTGCCAGCAGCTTAGAGCCTGATAACTACGAGCAGTACTTC
J: TRBJ2-1; D: NA; V: TRBV5-1; size: once; CDR3: CASSSFSVQYNEQFF; DNA: TGCGCCAGCAGCTCATTTAGCGTACAGTACAATGAGCAGTTCTTC
J: TRBJ1-2; D: NA; V: TRBV4-1; size: NA; CDR3: CASSHGGDYGYTF; DNA: TGCGCCAGCAGCCACGGGGGAGATTATGGCTACACCTTC
J: TRBJ1-2; D: NA; V: TRBV6-6; size: NA; CDR3: CASSYYGSDGYTF; DNA: TGTGCCAGCAGTTACTACGGTTCGGATGGCTACACCTTC
J: TRBJ2-5; D: TRBD2; V: TRBV13; size: NA; CDR3: CASSLSAGVYETQYF; DNA: TGTGCCAGCAGCTTGTCAGCGGGAGTGTATGAGACCCAGTACTTC
J: TRBJ2-5; D: NA; V: TRBV7-8; size: NA; CDR3: CASSLVGRAKETQYF; DNA: TGTGCCAGCAGCTTAGTGGGCAGGGCCAAAGAGACCCAGTACTTC
J: TRBJ1-2; D: NA; V: TRBV7-9; size: NA; CDR3: CASSRPLGRGYGYTF; DNA: TGTGCCAGCAGCCGCCCGTTGGGGAGGGGCTATGGCTACACCTTC
J: TRBJ2-7; D: TRBD2; V: TRBV6-5; size: NA; CDR3: CASSYGTSGTYEQYF; DNA: TGTGCCAGCAGTTACGGGACTAGCGGTACCTACGAGCAGTACTTC
J: TRBJ2-2; D: NA; V: TRBV15; size: few; CDR3: CASRDTGTGELFF; DNA: TGTGCCTCCCGGGACACCGGCACCGGGGAGCTGTTTTTT
J: TRBJ2-1; D: NA; V: TRBV4-1; size: NA; CDR3: CASSQQGSEQFF; DNA: TGCGCCAGCAGCCAACAGGGTTCTGAGCAGTTCTTC
J: TRBJ2-7; D: NA; V: TRBV4-1; size: NA; CDR3: CASSPSQTYEQYF; DNA: TGCGCCAGCAGCCCGAGCCAGACCTACGAGCAGTACTTC
J: TRBJ2-3; D: TRBD2; V: TRBV11-1; size: NA; CDR3: CASSLPTLAGELDTQYF; DNA: TGTGCCAGCAGCCTACCGACCTTAGCGGGAGAGTTAGATACGCAGTATTTT
J: TRBJ1-1; D: NA; V: TRBV7-9; size: NA; CDR3: CASSLGRNTEAFF; DNA: TGTGCCAGCAGCCTCGGACGGAACACTGAAGCTTTCTTT